This is a list of T cell receptor beta chains from one sample in a study of T cell repertoires in cytomegalovirus infection. Their antigens are not known. TCRdb re-called the reads through MiXCR, storing one row per CDR3 protein. The sample holds nearly 700,000 distinct CDR3 sequences; around 35% are singletons and the top ten take about 18%. The input for sequencing was cultured PBMCs, taken from culture after CMV antigen stimulation. The receptors stem from a human donor in good health (CMV status not recorded). Some clones in this sample may be carry-over from other donors' samples. Both conserved end residues are part of each CDR3. D genes are given only for firm matches.

NA	TRBV12-3/TRBV12-4	TRBJ2-2	CASSFLGPGELFF
TRBD1	TRBV20-1	TRBJ1-5	CSALQGLGQPQHF
NA	TRBV5-1	TRBJ2-3	CASSLKQDTDTQYF
NA	TRBV7-2	TRBJ1-3	CASSLRGMTGNTIYF
TRBD1	TRBV12-3/TRBV12-4	TRBJ1-5	CASSSQGNSNQPQHF
TRBD1	TRBV7-9	TRBJ1-2	CASSRAGGGYGYTF
TRBD1	TRBV6-6	TRBJ1-6	CASSYAGQGWSPLHF
NA	TRBV12-3/TRBV12-4	TRBJ2-7	CASSLGSPAGEQYF
NA	TRBV6-2/TRBV6-3	TRBJ2-7	CASSYSGGSYEQYF
TRBD1	TRBV6-5	TRBJ1-2	CASAEGASYGYTF
TRBD1	TRBV6-1	TRBJ2-3	CASRERTGGSTDTQYF
NA	TRBV28	TRBJ1-3	CASSFAGNTIYF
TRBD2	TRBV27	TRBJ2-3	CASSLVIAGGRGTQYF
TRBD2	TRBV20-1	TRBJ2-1	CSARMWEGYNEQFF
NA	TRBV12-3/TRBV12-4	TRBJ2-1	CASSPGLAESNEQFF
NA	TRBV20-1	TRBJ2-4	CSAKQQGFNIQYF
TRBD1	TRBV7-2	TRBJ2-3	CASSNRGPTDTQYF
TRBD2	TRBV29-1	TRBJ2-7	CSVGASGRYEQYF
NA	TRBV7-6	TRBJ2-3	CASSSPGRRGPKIDTQYF
NA	TRBV12-3/TRBV12-4	TRBJ2-4	CASSFTDIQYF
NA	TRBV7-6	TRBJ2-4	CASSLGLVPPRGKNIQYF
TRBD2	TRBV5-4	TRBJ2-7	CASSTFTSGKEYEQYF
NA	TRBV6-5	TRBJ2-7	CASSPSKGPHYEQYF
TRBD1	TRBV7-9	TRBJ1-4	CASSPALGTGDDSTNEKLFF
TRBD1	TRBV28	TRBJ2-7	CASQTGLPSYEQYF
NA	TRBV19	TRBJ1-5	CASSIARSVSNQPQHF
NA	TRBV15	TRBJ2-7	CATQADLSTYEQYF
TRBD1	TRBV7-2	TRBJ2-7	CASSLESGQGSSYEQYF
NA	TRBV28	TRBJ1-1	CASSKPQVGTEAFF
TRBD2	TRBV20-1	TRBJ2-7	CSAVLAREQYF
TRBD2	TRBV11-2	TRBJ2-3	CASSFSDTTSRTDTQYF
TRBD2	TRBV20-1	TRBJ2-5	CSASEAGEETQYF
NA	TRBV4-1	TRBJ1-1	CASSQGPGRAFF
TRBD2	TRBV6-2/TRBV6-3	TRBJ2-5	CASSRRTSGRWKETQYF